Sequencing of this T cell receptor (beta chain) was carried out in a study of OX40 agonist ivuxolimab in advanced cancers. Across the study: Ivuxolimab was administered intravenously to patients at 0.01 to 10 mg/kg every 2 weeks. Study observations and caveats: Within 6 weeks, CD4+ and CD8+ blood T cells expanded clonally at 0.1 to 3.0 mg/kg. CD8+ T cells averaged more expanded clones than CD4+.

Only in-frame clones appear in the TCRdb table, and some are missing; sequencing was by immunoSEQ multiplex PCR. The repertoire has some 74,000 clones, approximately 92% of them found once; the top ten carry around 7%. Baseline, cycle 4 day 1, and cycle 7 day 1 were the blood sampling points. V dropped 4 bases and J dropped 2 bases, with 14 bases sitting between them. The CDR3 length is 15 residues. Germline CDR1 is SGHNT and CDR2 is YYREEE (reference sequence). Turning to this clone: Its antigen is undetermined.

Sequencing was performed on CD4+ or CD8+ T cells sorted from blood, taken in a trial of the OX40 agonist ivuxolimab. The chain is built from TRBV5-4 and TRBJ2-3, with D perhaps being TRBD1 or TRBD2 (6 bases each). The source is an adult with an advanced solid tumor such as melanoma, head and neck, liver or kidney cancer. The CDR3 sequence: CASSPSGAVTDTQYF. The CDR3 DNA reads TGTGCCAGCAGCCCCTCGGGGGCAGTCACAGATACGCAGTATTTT.